This TCR beta chain was recovered during a study of blood T cells in healthy people across ages. Study results and caveats: Donor CMV status, an unknown factor, possibly confounded changes in expanded clonotypes. Naive and antigen-experienced cells were not separated, limiting conclusive comparison.

This clonotype came up many times. As yet, its antigen is unknown. Combining a sample-barcoded 5' primer with a J-beta primer mix, a second PCR ran for roughly 7 to 11 cycles. No fewer than 2.5 million CDR3-containing paired-end reads came from each sample. TCRdb reanalysed the 5' RACE reads using MiXCR and keeps one entry per CDR3 protein. The sample holds approximately 810,000 distinct CDR3 sequences; around 26% are singletons and the top ten take around 15%. The germline V and J ends were trimmed by 3 bases and 2 bases, with 7 bases remaining between them. CDR3 length: 12 residues. Germline lookup yields CDR1 SQVTM and CDR2 ANQGSEA.

The sequenced material came from blood. The chain uses TRBV29-1 and TRBJ1-2; D is ambiguous. The source of this sequence is a woman aged 80 or over in good health. The CDR3 reads CSVDVANYGYTF. DNA for the CDR3: TGCAGCGTTGATGTGGCCAACTATGGCTACACCTTC.